This T cell receptor beta chain was identified in a study of cytomegalovirus exposure and HLA in healthy donors. Whole-study results and caveats: Presence/absence analyses assumed roughly uniform sequencing depth across donors, which may not hold.

Germline V CDR1 and CDR2: KGHSH, LQKENI. Losses at the gene ends were 6 bases for V and 2 bases for J; bases not matched to a gene: 14. This CDR3 spans 18 amino acids. Note on this clone: Its antigen is unknown.

Researchers ran the PCR with 60 Vbeta and 13 Jbeta primers. Assay: immunoSEQ multiplex PCR; the TCRdb copy retains only in-frame clones and omits some. Of 75,000 to 90,000 clones listed, 85% are singletons. The chain joins TRBV18 to TRBJ2-2; TRBD2 matches at 8 bases. Sequenced: PBMCs. This receptor was obtained from a man aged 40-55 years in good health and CMV-seropositive. The CDR3 region is CASSLGVAGYLNTGELFF. In DNA form, the CDR3 reads TGTGCCAGCTCGCTCGGCGTAGCGGGATACCTAAACACCGGGGAGCTGTTTTTT.